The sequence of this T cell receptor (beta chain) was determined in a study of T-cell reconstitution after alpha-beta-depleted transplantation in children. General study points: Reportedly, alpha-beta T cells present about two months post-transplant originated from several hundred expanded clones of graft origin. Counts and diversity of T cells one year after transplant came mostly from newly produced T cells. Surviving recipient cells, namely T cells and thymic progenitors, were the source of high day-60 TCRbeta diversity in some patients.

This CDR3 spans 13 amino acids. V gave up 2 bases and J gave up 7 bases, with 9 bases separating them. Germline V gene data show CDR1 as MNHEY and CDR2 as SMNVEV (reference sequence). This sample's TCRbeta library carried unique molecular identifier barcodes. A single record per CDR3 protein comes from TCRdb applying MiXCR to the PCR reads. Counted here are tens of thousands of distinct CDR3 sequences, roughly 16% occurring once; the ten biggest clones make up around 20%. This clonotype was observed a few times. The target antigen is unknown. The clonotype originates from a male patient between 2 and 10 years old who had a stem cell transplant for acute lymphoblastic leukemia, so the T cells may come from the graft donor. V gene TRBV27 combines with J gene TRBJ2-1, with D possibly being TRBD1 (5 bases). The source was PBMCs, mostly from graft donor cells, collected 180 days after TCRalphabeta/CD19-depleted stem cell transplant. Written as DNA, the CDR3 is TGTGCCAGCAGTTTAGTCAGACAGAATGAGCAGTTCTTC. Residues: CASSLVRQNEQFF.